This paragraph covers one T cell receptor beta chain sequence. Per the germline V gene, CDR1 is MNHEY and CDR2 is SMNVEV (reference sequence). This CDR3 has 15 amino acids. Trimming removed 5 bases at V and 4 bases at J, with 17 bases between. The repertoire was sequenced with immunoSEQ multiplex PCR; TCRdb's copy has only in-frame clones and lacks some. The table shows approximately 210,000 clones, with 80% to 90% occurring only once. The data belong to a study of blood T cell repertoires in COVID-19. This receptor was taken from a man aged 18 to 30 with active or convalescent COVID-19. The sequenced sample consisted of peripheral blood. This sequence joins TRBV27 and TRBJ1-1; perhaps TRBD1 as D (5 bases). CDR3 sequence (DNA): TGTGCCAGCAGTCTTATACCGACAGTACCCACTGAAGCTTTCTTT. Its translation is CASSLIPTVPTEAFF.